The next 6 T cell receptor beta chains were all read from a single sample in a study of regulatory T cells in long-lasting Graves disease. The time point: persistent/refractory GD, antithyroid drugs over 5 years with positive TRAb. RNA isolated from PBMCs was used to make the TCR library. Library construction for TCR beta used iRepertoire HTBI primers and Arm-PCR of CDR3 regions. TCRdb analysed the multiplex PCR reads with MiXCR anew, one entry per CDR3 protein. This sample yields 700,000 or so distinct CDR3 sequences, of which 30% are seen a single time; 40% to 55% belongs to the top ten. Sequences were derived from peripheral blood mononuclear cells (PBMCs), sampled when the disease was refractory, from a patient treated with antithyroid drugs. The receptors were gathered from a female donor with Graves disease.

This clonotype was recorded at least ten times. The chain couples TRBV30 to TRBJ1-5; D is undetermined. Trimming stripped 0 bases from V and 6 bases from J, with 6 bases between. Germline loops: CDR1 GTSNPN, CDR2 SVGIG (reference sequence). The CDR3 has 12 amino acids. CDR3 coding DNA: TGTGCCTGGAGTGTAGGGAGTCAGCCCCAGCATTTT. It codes for CAWSVGSQPQHF.

The chain has TRBV28 and TRBJ2-1; D perhaps matches TRBD1 (5 bases). Trimming left V 6 bases short and J 9 bases short, with 15 bases between. The CDR3 has 13 amino acids. Germline loops: CDR1 MDHEN, CDR2 SYDVKM. CDR3 DNA sequence: TGTGCCAGCAGGAGCGACAGATTGAGTGAGCAGTTCTTC. Translation gives CASRSDRLSEQFF.

This clonotype has more than one count but fewer than ten. The V and J genes are TRBV12-5 and TRBJ1-1; D might be TRBD1 (6 bases). The V end lost 1 base, the J end lost 4 bases, and 13 bases lay between the germline ends. The length of the CDR3 is 15 residues. CDR1 is LGHNT and CDR2 is FRNRAP in the germline V gene. CDR3 residues: CASGLDRAFGTEAFF. The DNA of the CDR3 is TGTGCTAGTGGTTTGGACAGGGCTTTCGGCACTGAAGCTTTCTTT.

At least ten counts were recorded for this clonotype. V gene TRBV6-1 combines with J gene TRBJ2-7, with D perhaps matching TRBD1 (6 bases). This CDR3 is 14 amino acids long. Trimming shortened V by 5 bases and J by 0 bases, and 11 bases separated the two germline ends. Germline assignment: CDR1 MNHNS and CDR2 SASEGT. CDR3 sequence reads: CASSTRDISYEQYF. As DNA, the CDR3 is TGTGCCAGCAGTACCCGGGACATCTCCTACGAGCAGTACTTC.

Worth noting for this clonotype: With a much larger clone just one base away, this may be a read error. The chain combines TRBV28 with TRBJ1-1; tentatively, D is TRBD1 (6 bases). This CDR3 is built from 13 residues. From germline, CDR1 is MDHEN and CDR2 SYDVKM. DNA of the CDR3: TGTGCCGGCAGTTCCCAGGGGATCACTGAAGCTTTCTTT. The encoded protein is CAGSSQGITEAFF.

This clonotype has only a few counts. CDR3 amino acids: CASSYSRGAYEQYF. The CDR3 nucleotides are TGTGCCAGCAGTTACTCGCGGGGAGCCTACGAGCAGTACTTC. The rearrangement links TRBV6-6 to TRBJ2-7; a weak D match, TRBD2 (6 bases). Trimming cost V 0 bases and J 2 bases, with 8 bases left between them. This CDR3 comprises 14 residues. CDR1 MNHNY and CDR2 SVGAGI come from the germline V gene (reference sequence).